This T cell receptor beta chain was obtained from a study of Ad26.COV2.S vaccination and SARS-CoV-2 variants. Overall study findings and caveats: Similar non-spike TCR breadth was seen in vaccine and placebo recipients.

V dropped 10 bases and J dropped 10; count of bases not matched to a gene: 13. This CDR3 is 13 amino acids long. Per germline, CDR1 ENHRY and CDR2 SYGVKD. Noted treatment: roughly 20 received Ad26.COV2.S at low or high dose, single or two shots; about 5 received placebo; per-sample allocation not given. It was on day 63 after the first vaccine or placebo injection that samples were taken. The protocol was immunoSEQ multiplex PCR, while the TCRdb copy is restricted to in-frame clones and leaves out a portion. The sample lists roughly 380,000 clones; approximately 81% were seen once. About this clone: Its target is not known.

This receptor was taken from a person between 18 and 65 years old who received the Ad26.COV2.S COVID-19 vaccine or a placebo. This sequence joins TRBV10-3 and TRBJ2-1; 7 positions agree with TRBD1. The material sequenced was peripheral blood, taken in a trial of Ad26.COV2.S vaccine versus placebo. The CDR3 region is CASQGDPQREQFF. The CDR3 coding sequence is TGTGCCAGCCAGGGGGACCCCCAACGGGAGCAGTTCTTC.